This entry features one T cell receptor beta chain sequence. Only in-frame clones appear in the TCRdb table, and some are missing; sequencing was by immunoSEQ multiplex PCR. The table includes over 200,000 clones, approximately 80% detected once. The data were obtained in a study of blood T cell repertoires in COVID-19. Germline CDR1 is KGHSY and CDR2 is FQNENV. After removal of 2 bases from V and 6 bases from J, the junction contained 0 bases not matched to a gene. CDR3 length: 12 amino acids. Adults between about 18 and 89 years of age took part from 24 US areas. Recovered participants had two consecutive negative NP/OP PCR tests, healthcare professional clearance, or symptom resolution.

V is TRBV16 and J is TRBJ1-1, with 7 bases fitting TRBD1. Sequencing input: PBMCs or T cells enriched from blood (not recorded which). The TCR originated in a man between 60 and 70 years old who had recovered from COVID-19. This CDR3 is CASSQDRAEAFF. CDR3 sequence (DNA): TGTGCCAGCAGCCAAGACAGGGCTGAAGCTTTCTTT.